A selection of T cell receptor beta chains follows, all from one sample in a study of blood T cell repertoires in COVID-19. Sequencing was performed with immunoSEQ multiplex PCR; in TCRdb, only in-frame clones are kept and a portion is missing. The sample shows roughly 150,000 clones, around 85% of them seen only once. The sample taken for sequencing was peripheral blood. The receptors here all came from a woman in her 70s with acute or convalescent COVID-19. Both conserved end residues are trimmed from each CDR3. Each record gives: V gene, D gene, J gene, CDR3 length, CDR3 protein. A D gene is named only where the DNA matches it firmly.

>TRBV9|TRBD1|TRBJ1-4|14
ASSVALTGDFGKLF
>TRBV18|-|TRBJ1-1|14
ASSQTGTPLNTEAF
>TRBV6-5|-|TRBJ1-2|13
ASGAPLAAYYGYT
>TRBV24-1|TRBD1|TRBJ2-2|13
ATSDAGTGTGELF
>TRBV12-3/TRBV12-4|TRBD1|TRBJ2-3|11
ATRGSGEDTQY
>TRBV12-3/TRBV12-4|-|TRBJ2-7|10
ASSPDSGAGY
>TRBV10-3|-|TRBJ1-5|11
AISESPGVPQH
>TRBV6-2/TRBV6-3|-|TRBJ1-2|11
ASSWRRGLGYT
>TRBV12-3/TRBV12-4|-|TRBJ1-1|11
ASSLRANTEAF
>TRBV6-5|-|TRBJ1-3|10
ASSSLKDTIY
>TRBV6-6|-|TRBJ1-5|10
ASMGAGQPQH
>TRBV5-1|-|TRBJ1-6|13
ASSLEDRRYSPLH
>TRBV2|-|TRBJ2-3|14
ASSEEHTMNGDTQY
>TRBV7-8|-|TRBJ1-3|14
ASSLGRAVSGNTIY
>TRBV6-4|TRBD1|TRBJ1-2|11
ASSEPDRGWLH
>TRBV5-8|-|TRBJ2-3|15
ASSLGASPNPTDTQY
>TRBV30|-|TRBJ1-1|11
AWSTRRDTEAF
>TRBV5-8|TRBD1|TRBJ2-7|13
ASSRGTGGRDEQY
>TRBV6-5|TRBD1|TRBJ1-2|12
ASSTLQGAYGYT
>TRBV13|-|TRBJ1-1|12
ASSGSRGRTEAF
>TRBV6-5|-|TRBJ1-2|13
ASSYKFPGNYGYT
>TRBV19|-|TRBJ2-1|15
ASSSPRRGNSYNEQF
>TRBV6-1|-|TRBJ2-7|11
ASSEAEGYEQY
>TRBV27|-|TRBJ1-1|9
ASSGSTEAF
>TRBV6-5|-|TRBJ2-3|12
ASSYRQSTDTQY
>TRBV6-2/TRBV6-3|-|TRBJ2-7|14
ASSYRTQGWAYEQY
>TRBV19|-|TRBJ2-2|14
ASLTGPSANTGELF
>TRBV19|TRBD2|TRBJ2-1|15
ASSGTLGGGPKNEQF
>TRBV4-1|TRBD2|TRBJ2-7|15
ASGLLNRREDSYEQY
>TRBV19|TRBD2|TRBJ2-1|14
ASSDPGGAFHNEQF
>TRBV10-3|TRBD2|TRBJ2-5|18
AISESIGVAGFLRQETQY
>TRBV15|-|TRBJ2-5|12
ATSTLAGRETQY
>TRBV29-1|-|TRBJ1-5|10
SVAYSNQPQH
>TRBV6-2/TRBV6-3|TRBD2|TRBJ2-1|14
ASSPSKSGGDNEQF
>TRBV27|-|TRBJ1-1|11
ASSLGTTGRAF
>TRBV18|TRBD1|TRBJ1-5|11
ASSPGGGQPQH
>TRBV6-5|TRBD1|TRBJ1-2|12
ASRRDRSNYGYT
>TRBV7-9|TRBD1|TRBJ1-6|14
ASQRGLSSLSSPLH
>TRBV7-2|-|TRBJ2-3|11
ASSFKGVDTQY
>TRBV4-1|TRBD2|TRBJ2-7|13
ASSQGVGGSYEQY
>TRBV9|-|TRBJ1-4|12
ASSVEGGHEKLF
>TRBV6-5|TRBD1|TRBJ1-2|11
ASSYSGQKGYT
>TRBV6-2/TRBV6-3|-|TRBJ2-3|17
ASSYNPLKLARSTDTQY
>TRBV7-2|-|TRBJ1-2|11
ASSLAQGSGYT
>TRBV4-1|-|TRBJ1-2|11
ASAAGPNYGYT
>TRBV6-1|-|TRBJ2-5|11
ASSERPRETQY
>TRBV19|TRBD1|TRBJ2-1|13
ASMRGGSSYNEQF
>TRBV11-2|-|TRBJ2-1|11
ASSLLVFNEQF
>TRBV19|TRBD1|TRBJ1-5|12
ASRTGGSNQPQH
>TRBV7-6|-|TRBJ2-2|11
ASSYSNTGELF
>TRBV18|-|TRBJ1-5|12
ASSPWGGYQPQH
>TRBV5-5|TRBD1|TRBJ1-4|14
ASSLFRGQSNEKLF
>TRBV7-2|TRBD2|TRBJ2-7|13
ASTLMDSGPYEQY